The next 27 T cell receptor beta chains were all read from a single sample in a study of cytomegalovirus exposure and HLA in healthy donors. Sequencing used immunoSEQ multiplex PCR; TCRdb keeps in-frame clones, though not all of them. In the table there are over 120,000 clones, nearly 90% of which are singletons. The specimen was PBMCs. The receptors were gathered from a woman between 18 and 29 years old in good health and CMV-seropositive.

This sequence joins TRBV14 and TRBJ2-7; tentatively, D is TRBD1 (6 bases). CDR1 SGHDN and CDR2 FVKESK come from the germline V gene. This CDR3 has 12 residues. Trimming stripped 8 bases from V and 4 bases from J, with 12 bases between. The chain's CDR3 is CASAQQGYEQYF. The CDR3, as DNA: TGTGCCAGCGCCCAACAGGGTTACGAGCAGTACTTC.

The chain employs TRBV9 and TRBJ2-5, with 14 bases matching TRBD2. This CDR3 has 18 amino acids. Unmatched junction bases numbered 8, after V lost 0 bases and J lost 4 bases. Germline CDR1 reads SGDLS; CDR2 reads YYNGEE. The CDR3 protein is CASSVGTSGGPTSETQYF. The CDR3 DNA reads TGTGCCAGCAGCGTAGGGACTAGCGGGGGGCCGACGTCAGAGACCCAGTACTTC.

This clone was detected ten times or more. This chain connects TRBV9 to TRBJ1-5; 7 bases fit TRBD1. V shed 4 bases and J 7 bases; nucleotides not matched to a gene: 5. The CDR3 runs to 13 residues. Germline loops: CDR1 SGDLS, CDR2 YYNGEE. The CDR3 loop is CASSRDSSQPQHF. The CDR3 DNA is TGTGCCAGCAGCCGGGACAGCTCCCAGCCCCAGCATTTT.

V gene TRBV7-2 combines with J gene TRBJ1-6; TRBD1 is a possible D gene (6 bases). Germline-derived CDR1 and CDR2 are SGHTA and FQGNSA. There are 15 residues in the CDR3. V lost 1 base and J 7 bases, leaving 11 bases between the germline ends. In DNA form, the CDR3 reads TGTGCCAGCAGCTTAGATGGGGGCGAAAATTCACCCCTCCACTTT. Protein sequence: CASSLDGGENSPLHF. Filled out from reference TRBV7-2 and TRBJ1-6, the complete variable domain reads GAGVSQSPSNKVTEKGKDVELRCDPISGHTALYWYRQSLGQGLEFLIYFQGNSAPDKSGLPSDRFSAERTGGSVSTLTIQRTQQEDSAVYLCASSLDGGENSPLHFGNGTRLTVT.

J is TRBJ2-6 and V is TRBV6-6; D remains ambiguous. V lost 10 bases, J lost 0 bases, and 10 bases lay in between. The CDR3 loop spans 14 amino acids. Germline-derived CDR1 and CDR2 are MNHNY and SVGAGI (reference sequence). The chain's CDR3 is CAIPGLSGANVLTF. CDR3 DNA: TGTGCCATACCGGGTCTCTCTGGGGCCAACGTCCTGACTTTC.

This chain uses TRBV11-1 with TRBJ1-6; D remains unclear. This CDR3 has 15 residues. V dropped 1 base and J dropped 5 bases, with 9 bases sitting between them. The germline V gene has CDR1 SGHAT and CDR2 FQDESV (reference sequence). In DNA, the CDR3 is TGTGCCAGCAGCTTAGGGCCCATCAATAATTCACCCCTCCACTTT. It encodes CASSLGPINNSPLHF.

This clone was seen a single time. V is TRBV2 and J is TRBJ1-5, with a possible D match to TRBD1 (5 bases). The CDR3 totals 14 residues. Germline values: CDR1 SNHLY, CDR2 FYNNEI. V lost 5 bases to trimming and J lost 3 bases, with 11 bases between them. The CDR3 sequence: CASSSQVNNQPQHF. CDR3 nucleotides: TGTGCCAGCAGTTCACAGGTTAACAATCAGCCCCAGCATTTT.

This chain links TRBV7-6 with TRBJ2-1; TRBD1 aligns across 9 bases. CDR3 length equals 17 residues. The germline V gene has CDR1 SGHVS and CDR2 FNYEAQ. Trimming cost V 2 bases and J 5 bases; bases outside gene matches: 10. In nucleotides, the CDR3 is TGTGCCAGCAGCTTACCTAGACCGGGACAGGGACACAATGAGCAGTTCTTC. Protein product: CASSLPRPGQGHNEQFF.

The rearrangement uses TRBV27 and TRBJ2-7, with 10 bases identical to TRBD1. This CDR3 contains 14 residues. The J segment lost 4 bases and the V segment lost 4 bases, leaving 4 bases of the junction unmatched. Germline CDR1 is MNHEY and CDR2 is SMNVEV (reference sequence). The CDR3 DNA is TGTGCCAGCAGTTCACGACAGGGGGCATACGAGCAGTACTTC. It encodes CASSSRQGAYEQYF.

The chain links TRBV27 to TRBJ2-7, with D perhaps matching TRBD1 (6 bases). CDR3 size: 12 residues. Deletions cut 5 bases from V and 2 bases from J, with 7 bases between. CDR1 and CDR2 from the germline V gene are MNHEY and SMNVEV (reference sequence). The CDR3 bases are TGTGCCAGCAGTCCAGGGGCCTACGAGCAGTACTTC. This codes for CASSPGAYEQYF.

Here the CDR3 DNA reads TGTGCCAGCTCACCCTGGACAGGGCTGGCCAATGAGCAGTTCTTC. Its protein product is CASSPWTGLANEQFF. This sequence joins TRBV18 and TRBJ2-1, with 8 bases fitting TRBD1. The CDR3 has 15 amino acids. Germline values: CDR1 KGHSH, CDR2 LQKENI. The J segment lost 6 bases and the V segment lost 3 bases, leaving 7 bases of the junction unmatched.

This clone was picked up one time. CDR3: CASSPDRVAGNTIYF. Here the CDR3 DNA reads TGTGCCAGCTCACCCGACAGGGTAGCCGGAAACACCATATATTTT. The chain uses TRBV18 and TRBJ1-3; TRBD1 matches 7 bases. J gave up 4 bases and V 3 bases, and 6 bases lay outside the gene matches. CDR1 and CDR2 from the germline V gene are KGHSH and LQKENI. CDR3 length equals 15 residues. The whole variable domain, filled in from reference TRBV18 and TRBJ1-3, reads NAGVMQNPRHLVRRRGQEARLRCSPMKGHSHVYWYRQLPEEGLKFMVYLQKENIIDESGMPKERFSAEFPKEGPSILRIQQVVRGDSAAYFCASSPDRVAGNTIYFGEGSWLTVV.

V gene TRBV11-2 combines with J gene TRBJ2-1; D not certain. CDR1 and CDR2 from the germline V gene are SGHAT and FQNNGV. The CDR3 loop spans 16 amino acids. V gave up 5 bases and J gave up 8 bases, with 22 bases separating them. The CDR3 here is CASSHVSSDGVDEQFF. The DNA of the CDR3 is TGTGCCAGCAGCCATGTATCTAGTGACGGAGTCGATGAGCAGTTCTTC.

The chain carries TRBV5-4 and TRBJ1-2; D is ambiguous. There are 15 residues in the CDR3. Trimming left V 3 bases short and J 4 bases short, with 16 bases between. Germline CDR1 reads SGHNT; CDR2 reads YYREEE (reference sequence). CDR3 amino acids: CASSSPPSTPYGYTF. The CDR3 DNA sequence: TGTGCCAGCAGCTCCCCGCCGTCGACACCCTATGGCTACACCTTC.

The genes are TRBV28 and TRBJ2-1, with D possibly being TRBD1 (7 bases). This CDR3 region has 15 residues. Germline V gene sequence: CDR1 MDHEN, CDR2 SYDVKM. With 5 bases removed from V and 2 bases from J, the gap between germline ends came to 13 bases. The CDR3, as DNA: TGTGCCAGCAGTGGAGGGACAGAGACCTACAATGAGCAGTTCTTC. This translates into CASSGGTETYNEQFF.

The chain uses TRBV2 and TRBJ2-2, with TRBD2 matching 13 bases. This CDR3 has 14 residues. Germline trimming cut 6 bases from V and 6 bases from J; bases unmatched to any gene: 1. Germline V lookup: CDR1 SNHLY, CDR2 FYNNEI. DNA of the CDR3: TGTGCCAGCAGAGGACTAGCGGGGGCCGGGGAGCTGTTTTTT. Its protein product is CASRGLAGAGELFF.

This chain links TRBV27 with TRBJ1-2, with 9 bases that match TRBD1. Germline assignment: CDR1 MNHEY and CDR2 SMNVEV (reference sequence). V shed 6 bases, J shed 6 bases, and the junction held 8 bases outside the gene matches. The CDR3 sequence is 14 residues long. CDR3 residues: CASRPGQGENGYTF. CDR3 DNA sequence: TGTGCCAGCAGACCGGGACAGGGTGAAAATGGCTACACCTTC.

The chain carries TRBV28 and TRBJ2-7; D is possibly TRBD1 (6 bases). V was pared by 2 bases and J by 1 base, with 12 bases between. The CDR3 length is 15 residues. CDR1 and CDR2 (germline): MDHEN, SYDVKM. The CDR3 reads CASSLGVGTSYEQYF. The CDR3 DNA reads as TGTGCCAGCAGTTTAGGGGTCGGGACATCCTACGAGCAGTACTTC.

V gene TRBV11-2 combines with J gene TRBJ2-5; 7 nucleotides align to TRBD2. Germline trimming cut 0 bases from V and 0 bases from J; bases unmatched to any gene: 7. This CDR3 is built from 17 residues. CDR1 is SGHAT and CDR2 is FQNNGV in the germline V gene. This CDR3 reads CASSLDRLAVYQETQYF. CDR3 DNA sequence: TGTGCCAGCAGCTTAGATCGACTAGCCGTGTACCAAGAGACCCAGTACTTC.

The chain carries TRBV10-2 and TRBJ2-1; possible D gene TRBD1, 6 bases. Germline CDR1 is WSHSY and CDR2 is SAAADI. Trimming pared 6 bases from V and 0 bases from J, leaving 12 bases between. The CDR3 contains 15 residues. The CDR3 spells CASRLRTDSYNEQFF. CDR3 nucleotide sequence: TGCGCCAGCAGACTTAGGACAGACTCCTACAATGAGCAGTTCTTC.

The chain combines TRBV28 with TRBJ1-2; TRBD1 agrees at 12 bases. J was trimmed by 5 bases and V by 3 bases; bases with no gene match: 7. CDR1 is MDHEN, CDR2 SYDVKM, per germline. The CDR3 length is 16 residues. CDR3 residues: CASSFRDRGQGYGYTF. The CDR3 coding sequence is TGTGCCAGCAGTTTCCGGGACAGGGGGCAGGGGTATGGCTACACCTTC.

This clone was detected only a few times. The chain employs TRBV9 and TRBJ1-4; unclear D gene. Germline CDR1 and CDR2: SGDLS and YYNGEE. Trimming took 4 bases from V and 9 from J, leaving 13 bases between them. The CDR3 has 13 residues. CDR3 region: CASSLIPGKKLFF. The CDR3 DNA reads TGTGCCAGCAGCCTGATACCGGGGAAAAAACTGTTTTTT.

This clone appeared once. The rearrangement joins TRBV28 to TRBJ2-7, with 10 positions matching TRBD2. The CDR3 sequence is 14 residues long. Trimming took 9 bases from V and 2 from J; bases not matched to a gene: 7. Germline values: CDR1 MDHEN, CDR2 SYDVKM. The CDR3 is CASNIAGGAYEQYF. The DNA of the CDR3 is TGTGCCAGTAATATAGCGGGGGGTGCCTACGAGCAGTACTTC.

The chain joins TRBV25-1 to TRBJ2-2; D possibly corresponds to TRBD2 (5 bases). CDR3 length: 16 amino acids. V gave up 3 bases and J gave up 5 bases, with 16 bases separating them. Germline V gives CDR1 MGHDK, CDR2 SYGVNS. CDR3 amino acids: CASSDDRTGWTGELFF. The CDR3 bases are TGTGCCAGCAGTGATGATAGGACGGGGTGGACCGGGGAGCTGTTTTTT. The full variable domain, with the rest looked up from reference TRBV25-1 and TRBJ2-2, is EADIYQTPRYLVIGTGKKITLECSQTMGHDKMYWYQQDPGMELHLIHYSYGVNSTEKGDLSSESTVSRIRTEHFPLTLESARPSHTSQYLCASSDDRTGWTGELFFGEGSRLTVL.

The chain joins TRBV11-2 to TRBJ2-1, with D possibly matching TRBD1 (6 bases). Per germline, CDR1 SGHAT and CDR2 FQNNGV. The length of the CDR3 is 16 residues. The V and J ends lost 4 bases and 3 bases respectively, with 16 bases between them. The CDR3 DNA sequence: TGTGCCAGCAGCTCTAGATTGGGGGCAAGCTACAATGAGCAGTTCTTC. Translation gives CASSSRLGASYNEQFF.

This chain uses TRBV4-3 with TRBJ2-2; 9 positions match TRBD1. Germline CDR1 is LGHNA and CDR2 is YSLEER. The CDR3 loop spans 17 amino acids. V shed 3 bases, J shed 7 bases, and the junction held 12 bases outside the gene matches. The CDR3 here is CASSHSRDRVFNGELFF. The CDR3 DNA sequence: TGCGCCAGCAGCCACAGCCGGGACAGGGTCTTTAACGGGGAGCTGTTTTTT.

The rearrangement joins TRBV6-5 to TRBJ2-3; the D gene is possibly TRBD1 (7 bases). The CDR3 contains 13 residues. Germline loops: CDR1 MNHEY, CDR2 SVGAGI. V was cut by 6 bases and J by 6 bases, with 13 bases left in between. Here the CDR3 reads CASRQTGRDTQYF. The CDR3 nucleotides are TGTGCCAGCAGGCAGACAGGGAGGGATACGCAGTATTTT.